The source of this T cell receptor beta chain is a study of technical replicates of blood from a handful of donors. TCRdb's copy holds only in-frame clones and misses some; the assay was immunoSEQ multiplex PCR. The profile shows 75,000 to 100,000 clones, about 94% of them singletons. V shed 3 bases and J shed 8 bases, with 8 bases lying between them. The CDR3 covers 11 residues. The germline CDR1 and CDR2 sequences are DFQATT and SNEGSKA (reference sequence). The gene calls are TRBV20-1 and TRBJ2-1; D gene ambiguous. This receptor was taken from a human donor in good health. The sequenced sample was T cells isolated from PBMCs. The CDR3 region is CSASPMDEQFF. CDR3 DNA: TGCAGTGCTAGTCCTATGGATGAGCAGTTCTTC.